These 15 T cell receptor beta chains originate from one sample sequenced in a study of T-cell memory formation after mild COVID-19. TCRdb independently ran MiXCR on the 5' RACE reads; one entry per CDR3 protein. The top ten hold approximately 3.6% of the sample, which has about 170,000 distinct CDR3 sequences, 13% seen once. Sequenced: PBMCs or a T cell subset sorted from them (not recorded which). The receptor set was obtained from a man younger than 35 who had mild COVID-19 (a few samples of this study predate the infection). Cell type and time point are not known.

V usage is TRBV4-2 and J usage is TRBJ2-1, with 9 bases aligning to TRBD2. Germline V CDR1 and CDR2: LGHNA, YNFKEQ. V gave up 4 bases and J gave up 7 bases; unmatched junction bases: 14. This CDR3 is built from 17 residues. CDR3 nucleotide sequence: TGTGCCAGCAGCCTCCGGGTAGCGGGCGGGGGGGAAAATGAGCAGTTCTTC. Its translation: CASSLRVAGGGENEQFF.

The rearrangement joins TRBV20-1 to TRBJ2-1; 10 positions match TRBD1. Unmatched junction bases numbered 4, after V lost 1 base and J lost 4 bases. The V gene's germline CDR1 is DFQATT and CDR2 SNEGSKA (reference sequence). The length of the CDR3 is 15 residues. The CDR3 here is CSARGLDRGYNEQFF. The CDR3 DNA is TGCAGTGCTAGAGGTCTGGACAGGGGGTACAATGAGCAGTTCTTC.

The count of this clonotype is one. The chain carries TRBV27 and TRBJ1-3, with D maybe TRBD1 (5 bases). CDR3 size: 15 residues. V was cut by 2 bases and J by 2 bases, with 10 bases left in between. The germline V gene encodes CDR1 MNHEY and CDR2 SMNVEV (reference sequence). The CDR3 coding sequence is TGTGCCAGCAGTTTACTCGGGGGAGCTGGAAACACCATATATTTT. It yields the protein CASSLLGGAGNTIYF.

The V gene is TRBV27, the J gene TRBJ1-6, with a tentative D call TRBD1 (5 bases). The V end lost 2 bases, the J end lost 6 bases, and 17 bases lay between the germline ends. CDR3 size: 17 residues. Looked up from germline, CDR1 is MNHEY and CDR2 is SMNVEV (reference sequence). The CDR3 protein is CASSLGFRGRANSPLHF. The CDR3 bases are TGTGCCAGCAGTTTAGGTTTTCGGGGACGCGCTAATTCACCCCTCCACTTT.

This clonotype was counted a few times. The chain has TRBV9 and TRBJ1-2, with D unclear. The CDR3 totals 13 residues. CDR1 and CDR2 (germline): SGDLS, YYNGEE. V dropped 2 bases and J dropped 4 bases, with 9 bases sitting between them. CDR3 coding DNA: TGTGCCAGCAGCGTCTCGGGTAGCTATGGCTACACCTTC. Protein product: CASSVSGSYGYTF.

The rearrangement joins TRBV29-1 to TRBJ1-5; no clear D. Trimming pared 4 bases from V and 4 bases from J, leaving 14 bases between. The CDR3 totals 14 residues. Germline V gene lookup returns CDR1 SQVTM and CDR2 ANQGSEA. CDR3: CSVVVVGGNQPQHF. CDR3 nucleotide sequence: TGCAGCGTTGTAGTAGTGGGCGGTAATCAGCCCCAGCATTTT.

This clonotype appeared many times. The V and J genes are TRBV7-9 and TRBJ2-2; D is unresolved. CDR3 length: 14 residues. Germline CDR1 SEHNR, CDR2 FQNEAQ (reference sequence). V lost 5 bases and J lost 4, with 11 bases in between. CDR3 sequence (DNA): TGTGCCAGCAGCCACCGGGTCCCCACCGGGGAGCTGTTTTTT. The encoded protein is CASSHRVPTGELFF.

CDR3: CASSIPRKVSGANVLTF. For the CDR3, the DNA is TGTGCCAGCAGCATTCCTAGGAAGGTCTCTGGGGCCAACGTCCTGACTTTC. The chain couples TRBV21-1 to TRBJ2-6. TRBV21-1 represents a pseudogene. The CDR3 loop spans 17 amino acids.

The chain joins TRBV7-9 to TRBJ1-2, with D uncertain. Germline V gene lookup returns CDR1 SEHNR and CDR2 FQNEAQ (reference sequence). This CDR3 has 15 amino acids. The V and J ends lost 1 base and 5 bases respectively, with 14 bases between them. CDR3 DNA sequence: TGTGCCAGCAGCTTAGAGACCCCAGGAAAGTATGGCTACACCTTC. Protein product: CASSLETPGKYGYTF.

The CDR3 reads CASSQMTGNYEQYF. The CDR3 DNA reads as TGCGCCAGCAGCCAAATGACTGGTAACTACGAGCAGTACTTC. V is TRBV5-1 and J is TRBJ2-7, with no clear D. V was pared by 4 bases and J by 3 bases, with 14 bases between. Germline CDR1 SGHRS, CDR2 YFSETQ. This CDR3 spans 14 amino acids.

This clonotype was seen at least ten times. This rearrangement joins TRBV5-1 to TRBJ2-5; 9 bases align to TRBD2. The ends lost 7 bases at V and 5 bases at J; junction bases unmatched: 9. Germline loops: CDR1 SGHRS, CDR2 YFSETQ. This CDR3 region has 14 residues. CDR3 amino acids: CASFRGTSRETQYF. The CDR3 nucleotides read TGCGCCAGCTTCCGAGGGACTAGCAGGGAGACCCAGTACTTC.

The gene calls are TRBV7-2 and TRBJ2-1, with 7 nucleotides matching TRBD2. Losses at the gene ends were 7 bases for V and 2 bases for J; bases not matched to a gene: 5. The CDR3 contains 14 residues. Germline CDR1 is SGHTA and CDR2 is FQGNSA. CDR3: CASMISGPYNEQFF. DNA for the CDR3: TGTGCCAGCATGATTAGCGGGCCCTACAATGAGCAGTTCTTC.

The chain links TRBV7-2 to TRBJ1-3; D gene unclear. The CDR3 totals 15 residues. Germline CDR1 SGHTA, CDR2 FQGNSA. V was pared by 1 base and J by 0 bases, with 7 bases between. This CDR3 is CASSLVGNSGNTIYF. CDR3 nucleotide sequence: TGTGCCAGCAGCTTAGTTGGGAACTCTGGAAACACCATATATTTT. Looking up the rest from reference TRBV7-2 and TRBJ1-3 gives the full variable domain: GAGVSQSPSNKVTEKGKDVELRCDPISGHTALYWYRQSLGQGLEFLIYFQGNSAPDKSGLPSDRFSAERTGGSVSTLTIQRTQQEDSAVYLCASSLVGNSGNTIYFGEGSWLTVV.

This clonotype has just a few counts. The chain is built from TRBV7-2 and TRBJ2-3; 15 bases are shared with TRBD2. Losses at the gene ends were 5 bases for V and 4 bases for J; bases not matched to a gene: 10. Germline CDR1 and CDR2: SGHTA and FQGNSA. The length of the CDR3 is 18 residues. CDR3 sequence reads: CASSPRTSGGAWADTQYF. CDR3 sequence (DNA): TGTGCCAGCAGCCCACGGACTAGCGGGGGGGCCTGGGCAGATACGCAGTATTTT.

This clonotype showed up just a few times. V and J are TRBV4-1 and TRBJ1-2, with a tentative D call TRBD1 (5 bases). The V end lost 6 bases, the J end lost 0 bases, and 14 bases lay between the germline ends. Germline CDR1 MGHRA, CDR2 YSYEKL. The CDR3 is 15 residues long. This CDR3 reads CASRRPGGTNYGYTF. The CDR3 region has the DNA TGCGCCAGCAGACGCCCGGGGGGAACTAACTATGGCTACACCTTC.